These T cell receptor beta chains were read from a single sample in a study of blood T cell repertoires in COVID-19. Measured with immunoSEQ multiplex PCR; TCRdb has only the in-frame clones, and not every one. The sample lists around 120,000 clones; about 92% were seen once. Sequences were obtained from peripheral blood. The source is a man between 50 and 59 years old with active COVID-19. CDR3s include the opening cysteine and the closing phenylalanine or tryptophan. A D gene is named only where the DNA matches it firmly. Only part of the rows carry a size: once, few, many, or a class if the clone is expanded.

V: TRBV29-1
J: TRBJ2-5
size: .
D: TRBD2
DNA: TGCAGCGTTCCGGGACTAGCGGCTGCAGAGACCCAGTACTTC
CDR3: CSVPGLAAAETQYF

V: TRBV3-1/TRBV3-2
J: TRBJ2-1
size: .
D: .
DNA: TGTGCCAGCAGCCAAGATTTAACGGGGAGGAATGAGCAGTTCTTC
CDR3: CASSQDLTGRNEQFF

V: TRBV5-1
J: TRBJ1-1
size: .
D: TRBD1
DNA: TGCGCCAGCCGGGACAGCCGAGGGGACACTGAAGCTTTCTTT
CDR3: CASRDSRGDTEAFF

V: TRBV6-5
J: TRBJ2-2
size: .
D: TRBD2
DNA: TGTGCCAGCAGTTACAGCGGGGGAACCGGGGAGCTGTTTTTT
CDR3: CASSYSGGTGELFF

V: TRBV2
J: TRBJ2-2
size: .
D: TRBD1
DNA: TGTGCCAGCAACCGACAGGGAAGGGGGACCGGGGAGCTGTTTTTT
CDR3: CASNRQGRGTGELFF

V: TRBV10-3
J: TRBJ2-7
size: .
D: TRBD2
DNA: TGTGCCATCAGCGGCGGGGGTTTTTCCTACGAGCAGTACTTC
CDR3: CAISGGGFSYEQYF

V: TRBV7-2
J: TRBJ2-3
size: .
D: .
DNA: TGTGCCAGCAGCTTAGTACGTAGCGACCCACGCTTTAGCACAGATACGCAGTATTTT
CDR3: CASSLVRSDPRFSTDTQYF

V: TRBV12-3/TRBV12-4
J: TRBJ2-5
size: .
D: .
DNA: TGTGCCAGCAGTTTTGGGCTGCAAGAGACCCAGTACTTC
CDR3: CASSFGLQETQYF

V: TRBV7-3
J: TRBJ2-1
size: once
D: TRBD1
DNA: TGTGCCAGCAGCTTAAATACAGGGGGCGGTGAGCAGTTCTTC
CDR3: CASSLNTGGGEQFF

V: TRBV19
J: TRBJ2-2
size: .
D: .
DNA: TGTGCCAGTAGGCTAGGGAGCGGGGAGCTGTTTTTT
CDR3: CASRLGSGELFF

V: TRBV10-3
J: TRBJ2-3
size: once
D: TRBD2
DNA: TGTGCCACTGCTAGGACTAGCGGGAGAAGCACAGATACGCAGTATTTT
CDR3: CATARTSGRSTDTQYF

V: TRBV5-1
J: TRBJ2-7
size: .
D: TRBD1
DNA: TGCGCCAGCAGCTTGGGAGGACAGGTCCGCTACGAGCAGTACTTC
CDR3: CASSLGGQVRYEQYF

V: TRBV2
J: TRBJ2-1
size: .
D: .
DNA: TGTGCCAGCAGGAGTCGGTATGAGCAGTTCTTC
CDR3: CASRSRYEQFF

V: TRBV19
J: TRBJ2-5
size: .
D: .
DNA: TGTGCCAGTAGTATTGGAGGGAGCCGGTCCGAGACCCAGTACTTC
CDR3: CASSIGGSRSETQYF